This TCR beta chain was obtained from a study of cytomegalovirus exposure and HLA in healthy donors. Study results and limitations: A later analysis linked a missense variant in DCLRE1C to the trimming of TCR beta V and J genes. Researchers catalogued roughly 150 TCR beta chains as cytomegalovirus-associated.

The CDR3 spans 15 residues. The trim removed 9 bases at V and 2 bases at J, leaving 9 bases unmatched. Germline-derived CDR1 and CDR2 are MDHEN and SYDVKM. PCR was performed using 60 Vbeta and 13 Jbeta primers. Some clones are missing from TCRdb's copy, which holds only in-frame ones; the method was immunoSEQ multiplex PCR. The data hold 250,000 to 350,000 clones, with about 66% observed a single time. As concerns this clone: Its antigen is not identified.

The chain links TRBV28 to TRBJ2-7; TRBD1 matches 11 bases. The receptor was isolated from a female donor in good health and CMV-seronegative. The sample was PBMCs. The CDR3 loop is CASTGTGQGAYEQYF. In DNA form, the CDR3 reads TGTGCCAGTACCGGTACGGGACAGGGGGCCTACGAGCAGTACTTC. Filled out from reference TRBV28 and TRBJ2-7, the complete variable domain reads DVKVTQSSRYLVKRTGEKVFLECVQDMDHENMFWYRQDPGLGLRLIYFSYDVKMKEKGDIPEGYSVSREKKERFSLILESASTNQTSMYLCASTGTGQGAYEQYFGPGTRLTVT.